The next 29 T cell receptor beta chains were all read from a single sample in a study of T cells in Graves' hyperthyroidism and ophthalmopathy. RNA transcripts provided the source from which TCR beta CDR3 regions were amplified. The HTBI set primed first-round TCR CDR3 RT-PCR. TCRdb re-analysed the multiplex PCR reads in MiXCR, keeping a single row per CDR3 protein. This table has hundreds of thousands of distinct CDR3 sequences, 16% appearing once. Sample: blood. The source is a woman aged 40 to 49 with Graves' ophthalmopathy.

This clonotype was seen many times. The chain couples TRBV2 to TRBJ2-1; D is unclear. CDR1 is SNHLY, CDR2 FYNNEI, per germline. V shed 6 bases and J shed 2 bases, with 8 bases lying between them. The CDR3 has 13 residues. CDR3 amino acids: CASSAPPYNEQFF. CDR3 nucleotides: TGTGCCAGCAGCGCCCCCCCCTACAATGAGCAGTTCTTC.

The chain has TRBV11-2 and TRBJ1-2; 9 nucleotides line up with TRBD1. Germline V gene data show CDR1 as SGHAT and CDR2 as FQNNGV. V shed 5 bases and J 8 bases; nucleotides not matched to a gene: 9. CDR3 length equals 14 residues. In DNA, the CDR3 is TGTGCCAGCAGCGCCGGGACAGGGTTCGGCGGCTACACCTTC. Protein product: CASSAGTGFGGYTF.

The CDR3 here is CSGTIMNTEAFF. CDR3 nucleotide sequence: TGCAGCGGGACCATCATGAACACTGAAGCTTTCTTT. This chain links TRBV29-1 with TRBJ1-1; D call uncertain. Germline V gene sequence: CDR1 SQVTM, CDR2 ANQGSEA. The CDR3 spans 12 residues. Trimming cost V 7 bases and J 0 bases, with 9 bases left between them.

The rearrangement uses TRBV9 and TRBJ2-5, with 7 bases lining up with TRBD2. Trimming cost V 2 bases and J 5 bases; bases outside gene matches: 9. CDR3 length: 15 residues. Germline V gives CDR1 SGDLS, CDR2 YYNGEE. The DNA of the CDR3 is TGTGCCAGCAGCGTTCGGGACTATAGGTGGGAGACCCAGTACTTC. Protein: CASSVRDYRWETQYF.

Regarding this clonotype: Given a much more abundant clone one base away, this may be a read error. The rearrangement uses TRBV5-1 and TRBJ1-4, with D uncertain. CDR3 length: 11 amino acids. Germline values: CDR1 SGHRS, CDR2 YFSETQ. CDR3: CAGRINEKLFF. In DNA, the CDR3 is TGCGCCGGCAGGATAAACGAAAAACTGTTTTTT.

This clonotype has just a few counts. This sequence joins TRBV19 and TRBJ1-2; TRBD1 is a possible D gene (6 bases). CDR3 length equals 15 residues. From germline, CDR1 is LNHDA and CDR2 SQIVND (reference sequence). The V end lost 5 bases, the J end lost 4 bases, and 17 bases lay between the germline ends. DNA of the CDR3: TGTGCCAGTAGTCAAATCGGGGGGGGCGTCTATGGCTACACCTTC. Protein product: CASSQIGGGVYGYTF.

In its sample, this clonotype was seen many times. The chain links TRBV5-1 to TRBJ2-1; 13 nucleotides agree with TRBD2. This CDR3 has 16 residues. Trimming took 4 bases from V and 8 from J; bases not matched to a gene: 9. The germline V gene encodes CDR1 SGHRS and CDR2 YFSETQ. The CDR3 sequence is CASSPRLAGGLDEQFF. Here the CDR3 DNA reads TGCGCCAGCAGCCCCCGACTAGCGGGGGGATTAGATGAGCAGTTCTTC.

This clonotype was detected ten times or more. The chain joins TRBV12-3 or TRBV12-4 to TRBJ2-7; D could derive from TRBD1 or TRBD2 (7 bases each). CDR3 length: 15 residues. V lost 5 bases and J 4 bases, leaving 18 bases between the germline ends. Here the CDR3 reads CASSPGGGGKYEQYF. In DNA, the CDR3 is TGTGCCAGCAGTCCAGGGGGGGGCGGAAAGTACGAGCAGTACTTC.

This clonotype has only a few counts. V is TRBV2 and J is TRBJ2-3; D is tentatively TRBD1 or TRBD2 (5 bases each). Germline CDR1 is SNHLY and CDR2 is FYNNEI. The V gene lost 5 bases and the J gene lost 6 bases, with 15 bases spanning the gap. This CDR3 is built from 14 residues. The CDR3 sequence is CASSYPGPGDTQYF. In nucleotides, the CDR3 is TGTGCCAGCAGTTATCCGGGACCGGGGGATACGCAGTATTTT.

This clonotype appeared a few times. This chain links TRBV20-1 with TRBJ1-2; the D gene is possibly TRBD1 (5 bases). Germline V gene data show CDR1 as DFQATT and CDR2 as SNEGSKA (reference sequence). Trimming shortened V by 6 bases and J by 2 bases, and 13 bases separated the two germline ends. The CDR3 has 13 amino acids. The CDR3 loop is CSASAGTNYGYTF. Here the CDR3 DNA reads TGCAGTGCCAGTGCAGGGACGAACTATGGCTACACCTTC.

This clonotype occurred many times. The V call is TRBV29-1, the J call TRBJ2-5; maybe TRBD2 (5 bases). Looked up from germline, CDR1 is SQVTM and CDR2 is ANQGSEA. V was trimmed by 3 bases and J by 9 bases, leaving 14 bases between them. CDR3 length equals 12 residues. CDR3 DNA sequence: TGCAGCGTTGAGTGGTCTGAGGGTCCCCAGTACTTC. It specifies CSVEWSEGPQYF.

The chain uses TRBV7-8 and TRBJ2-1, with 12 nucleotides matching TRBD2. There are 21 residues in the CDR3. Germline-derived CDR1 and CDR2 are SGHVS and FQNEAQ. V dropped 1 base and J dropped 0; count of bases not matched to a gene: 13. The CDR3 is CASSLDTLPGLAGRSYNEQFF. In nucleotides, the CDR3 is TGTGCCAGCAGCTTAGACACCTTACCGGGACTAGCGGGCCGCTCCTACAATGAGCAGTTCTTC.

Only a few counts were recorded for this clonotype. The chain recombines TRBV6-1 with TRBJ2-1, with 7 bases lining up with TRBD1. The germline CDR1 and CDR2 sequences are MNHNS and SASEGT. Germline trimming cut 5 bases from V and 10 bases from J; bases unmatched to any gene: 14. The CDR3 loop spans 15 amino acids. The CDR3 sequence: CASSPDRAVPWEQFF. As DNA, the CDR3 is TGTGCCAGCAGTCCAGACAGGGCGGTACCGTGGGAGCAGTTCTTC.

This clonotype was counted many times. This rearrangement joins TRBV28 to TRBJ1-1; D perhaps matches TRBD1 (5 bases). This CDR3 has 15 residues. The ends were cut back, 5 bases at V and 1 base at J, with 14 bases in the middle. The germline CDR1 and CDR2 sequences are MDHEN and SYDVKM. The DNA of the CDR3 is TGTGCCAGCAGTCCCGCGGAGGGGAGGAACACTGAAGCTTTCTTT. Protein product: CASSPAEGRNTEAFF. Full variable domain (missing parts from reference TRBV28 and TRBJ1-1): DVKVTQSSRYLVKRTGEKVFLECVQDMDHENMFWYRQDPGLGLRLIYFSYDVKMKEKGDIPEGYSVSREKKERFSLILESASTNQTSMYLCASSPAEGRNTEAFFGQGTRLTVV.

The chain joins TRBV24-1 to TRBJ1-5; D uncertain. The germline V gene encodes CDR1 KGHDR and CDR2 SFDVKD. Trimming left V 5 bases short and J 3 bases short, with 4 bases between. The CDR3 loop spans 12 amino acids. CDR3: CATSGPNQPQHF. Written as DNA, the CDR3 is TGTGCCACCAGTGGACCCAATCAGCCCCAGCATTTT.

In this sample, this clonotype turned up a few times. The J gene is TRBJ2-1, the V gene TRBV9; TRBD2 matches at 8 bases. Unmatched junction bases numbered 5, after V lost 4 bases and J lost 2 bases. Germline V CDR1 and CDR2: SGDLS, YYNGEE. The length of the CDR3 is 15 residues. In DNA, the CDR3 is TGTGCCAGCAGCACGAGCGGGAGCACCTACAATGAGCAGTTCTTC. Its translation is CASSTSGSTYNEQFF.

The V call is TRBV12-3 or TRBV12-4, the J call TRBJ2-7, with D perhaps given as TRBD1 or TRBD2 (5 bases each). The CDR3 is 12 amino acids. Trimming shortened V by 5 bases and J by 3 bases, and 8 bases separated the two germline ends. Here the CDR3 reads CASSGDLYEQYF. DNA for the CDR3: TGTGCCAGCAGTGGGGACCTCTACGAGCAGTACTTC.

The rearrangement uses TRBV7-3 and TRBJ2-2; the match to TRBD1 covers 8 bases. CDR1 and CDR2 from the germline V gene are SGHTA and FQGTGA. This CDR3 has 16 amino acids. V lost 1 base, J lost 6 bases, and 7 bases stayed unmatched. The DNA of the CDR3 is TGTGCCAGCAGCTTAAACGGGCAGGGGGCGGCCGGGGAGCTGTTTTTT. This sequence encodes CASSLNGQGAAGELFF.

Note on this clonotype: This sequence may be a read error, since a much larger clone differs from it by one base. The chain uses TRBV20-1 and TRBJ1-1; 7 bases fit TRBD1. Per germline, CDR1 DFQATT and CDR2 SNEGSKA (reference sequence). The V segment lost 1 base and the J segment 4 bases; nucleotides outside the gene matches: 6. The CDR3 runs 14 residues. The CDR3 spells CSARGWQGGTEAFF. The DNA for the CDR3 is TGCAGTGCTAGAGGTTGGCAGGGGGGCACTGAAGCTTTCTTT.

Details on this clonotype: This may stem from a read error, because a much larger clone lies one nucleotide away. The chain combines TRBV12-3 or TRBV12-4 with TRBJ1-1, with D possibly matching TRBD1 (5 bases). CDR3 length: 15 amino acids. Trimming removed 3 bases at V and 6 bases at J, with 17 bases between. The CDR3 region has the DNA TGTGCCAGCAGTTTCGGGGGTCCCCGGGACGCTGAAGCTTTCTTT. It encodes CASSFGGPRDAEAFF.

The rearrangement joins TRBV6-2 or TRBV6-3 to TRBJ1-5; 7 positions match TRBD1. The V segment lost 7 bases and the J segment 9 bases; nucleotides outside the gene matches: 15. The CDR3 sequence is 15 residues long. CDR1 and CDR2 from the germline V gene are MNHEY and SVGEGT. The CDR3 reads CASKTTGRGLRPQHF. The DNA of the CDR3 is TGTGCCAGCAAAACGACAGGGCGTGGGTTAAGGCCCCAGCATTTT.

This clonotype was seen at least ten times. The CDR3, as DNA: TGTGCCAGCAGTTTGGGTATAGGGGGCCTCGAGACCCAGTACTTC. It encodes CASSLGIGGLETQYF. This sequence joins TRBV28 and TRBJ2-5; TRBD1 matches at 7 bases. With V trimmed by 3 bases and J by 5 bases, 9 bases remained unmatched. This CDR3 comprises 15 residues. Per germline, CDR1 MDHEN and CDR2 SYDVKM.

This clonotype was seen ten or more times. The chain links TRBV11-2 to TRBJ1-1; D is perhaps TRBD1 (6 bases). CDR1 and CDR2 from the germline V gene are SGHAT and FQNNGV. This CDR3 is 13 amino acids long. The V gene lost 5 bases and the J gene lost 2 bases, with 9 bases spanning the gap. The CDR3 is CASSPGDNTEAFF. The CDR3 bases are TGTGCCAGCAGCCCAGGGGATAACACTGAAGCTTTCTTT.

As to this clonotype: A junction end diverges from the germline sequence, so it may reflect a read error. The V and J genes are TRBV3-1 and TRBJ2-3; tentatively, D is TRBD1 (5 bases). This CDR3 comprises 15 residues. Germline lookup yields CDR1 LGHDT and CDR2 YNNKEL (reference sequence). The CDR3 loop reads CASSQGQDLTNTQYF. The CDR3 bases are TGTGCCAGCAGCCAGGGGCAGGACCTCACAAATACGCAGTATTTT.

There are many counts of this clonotype. V and J are TRBV6-1 and TRBJ1-2; D not resolved. Trimming removed 5 bases from V and 3 bases from J, with 7 bases in between. Germline lookup yields CDR1 MNHNS and CDR2 SASEGT. This CDR3 has 12 amino acids. The DNA for the CDR3 is TGTGCCAGCAGTAAGCAGGACTATGGCTACACCTTC. Residues: CASSKQDYGYTF.

The V and J genes are TRBV27 and TRBJ2-3; D is unclear. V was pared by 4 bases and J by 0 bases, with 14 bases between. The V gene's germline CDR1 is MNHEY and CDR2 SMNVEV (reference sequence). The CDR3 consists of 16 residues. The CDR3 DNA reads as TGTGCCAGCAGTTCCCCCGGCGTTCCCAGCACAGATACGCAGTATTTT. As protein: CASSSPGVPSTDTQYF.

The sample holds many counts of this clonotype. The CDR3 nucleotides are TGTGCCAGCAGTCGTTCTGGACTAGCGGGAGAAAATGAGCAGTTCTTC. It is translated as CASSRSGLAGENEQFF. The V and J genes are TRBV2 and TRBJ2-1, with TRBD2 matching over 13 bases. The J segment lost 7 bases and the V segment lost 5 bases, leaving 8 bases of the junction unmatched. CDR3 length equals 16 residues. Germline values: CDR1 SNHLY, CDR2 FYNNEI. Using reference TRBV2 and TRBJ2-1 for the parts outside the CDR3, the full variable domain is EPEVTQTPSHQVTQMGQEVILRCVPISNHLYFYWYRQILGQKVEFLVSFYNNEISEKSEIFDDQFSVERPDGSNFTLKIRSTKLEDSAMYFCASSRSGLAGENEQFFGPGTRLTVL.

The chain uses TRBV10-3 and TRBJ2-5, with D uncertain. The CDR3 contains 15 residues. With 3 bases removed from V and 2 bases from J, the gap between germline ends came to 13 bases. The germline gives CDR1 ENHRY, CDR2 SYGVKD. The CDR3 loop is CAISERPNSQETQYF. CDR3 DNA sequence: TGTGCCATCAGTGAACGTCCAAATTCACAAGAGACCCAGTACTTC.

The rearrangement joins TRBV27 to TRBJ1-1; a weak D match, TRBD1 (5 bases). The CDR3 spans 13 residues. With 5 bases removed from V and 10 bases from J, the gap between germline ends came to 17 bases. Germline CDR1 MNHEY, CDR2 SMNVEV (reference sequence). CDR3 nucleotide sequence: TGTGCCAGCAGTACGGGACTCCCCCCGGTAGCTTTCTTT. This translates into CASSTGLPPVAFF.